This is a list of T cell receptor beta chains from one sample in a study of blood T cell repertoires in COVID-19. The assay was immunoSEQ multiplex PCR, and TCRdb's table has in-frame clones only and misses some. The sample lists just over 300,000 clones, under 90% occurring once. The sequencing input was peripheral blood. The source of these receptors is a woman younger than 45 with COVID-19, enrolled during active disease. CDR3s leave out the opening cysteine and the closing phenylalanine or tryptophan. Each record gives: clone size, V gene, CDR3 protein. Some rows mark clone size as missing; the rest say once, few, many or name a class of expanded clone.

>.|TRBV28
ASRAGKSTDTQY
>.|TRBV6-4
ASSHKQGERNTGELF
>.|TRBV7-3
ASSSQDRNNEQF
>few|TRBV6-2/TRBV6-3
ASSVPGGGNYGYT
>once|TRBV29-1
SVTGVETQY
>.|TRBV2
ASSVGGGGNTEAF
>.|TRBV10-3
AISPSGQNTEAF
>.|TRBV5-5
ASSPHTGYSNQPQH
>.|TRBV11-3
ASSSTLLAGAEDTQY
>.|TRBV5-1
ASSFRGQGESEAF
>.|TRBV5-1
ASSLGTGVGNTIY
>.|TRBV4-2
ASSLRDSPLH
>.|TRBV4-2
ASSLRGDGYT
>.|TRBV3-1/TRBV3-2
ASTFAGRNEQY
>.|TRBV7-8
ASSSQGSGNTIY
>once|TRBV30
AWSPPRTGATYRYGYT
>.|TRBV2
ASSTTVMNTEAF
>.|TRBV19
ASSMGQGARGYT
>.|TRBV27
ASSLYQGQGSYNSPLH
>.|TRBV29-1
SVEEFGAEAF
>.|TRBV11-3
ASSLVGLNTGELF
>.|TRBV5-1
ASSLDDRLSFGYT
>.|TRBV12-3/TRBV12-4
ASSPSNRESYT
>.|TRBV9
ASTTGDSDTQY